This is a list of T cell receptor beta chains from one sample in a study of T cells and Merkel cell carcinoma outcomes. Only in-frame clones appear in the TCRdb table, and some are missing; sequencing was by immunoSEQ multiplex PCR. The data show roughly 4,600 clones, around 83% seen once. The sample taken for sequencing was tumor tissue from Merkel cell carcinoma. The receptors shown here come from a human donor with Merkel cell carcinoma. The CDR3 runs from the conserved cysteine through the conserved F or W. D genes are given only for firm matches. Size values are once, few and many counts, or a class for expanded clones, and some rows have none.

d_gene: NA
v_gene: TRBV27
abundance: NA
j_gene: TRBJ1-6
CDR3aa: CASSLLDSSPLHF
CDR3nt: TGTGCCAGCAGTTTGTTAGACAGTTCACCCCTCCACTTT

d_gene: NA
v_gene: TRBV4-2
abundance: NA
j_gene: TRBJ2-5
CDR3aa: CASSQDMRGEETQYF
CDR3nt: TGTGCCAGCAGCCAAGATATGAGGGGCGAAGAGACCCAGTACTTC

d_gene: TRBD1
v_gene: TRBV2
abundance: NA
j_gene: TRBJ2-3
CDR3aa: CASSEVKGAWTNTQYF
CDR3nt: TGTGCCAGCAGTGAAGTAAAGGGGGCATGGACAAATACGCAGTATTTT

d_gene: NA
v_gene: TRBV7-3
abundance: few
j_gene: TRBJ1-1
CDR3aa: CASSLDRDTEAFF
CDR3nt: TGTGCCAGCAGCCTAGACCGGGACACTGAAGCTTTCTTT

d_gene: NA
v_gene: TRBV5-4
abundance: NA
j_gene: TRBJ2-3
CDR3aa: CASSEEWGADTQYF
CDR3nt: TGTGCCAGCAGCGAGGAGTGGGGGGCAGATACGCAGTATTTT

d_gene: TRBD1
v_gene: TRBV19
abundance: few
j_gene: TRBJ2-2
CDR3aa: CASSVQGVGELFF
CDR3nt: TGTGCCAGTAGTGTACAGGGGGTCGGGGAGCTGTTTTTT

d_gene: TRBD1
v_gene: TRBV6-1
abundance: NA
j_gene: TRBJ2-7
CDR3aa: CASSEAEQTGHYEQYF
CDR3nt: TGTGCCAGCAGTGAAGCGGAACAGACAGGGCACTACGAGCAGTACTTC

d_gene: NA
v_gene: TRBV4-1
abundance: NA
j_gene: TRBJ1-5
CDR3aa: CASSQEIGTVVQPQHF
CDR3nt: TGCGCCAGCAGCCAAGAGATCGGGACGGTGGTGCAGCCCCAGCATTTT

d_gene: NA
v_gene: TRBV5-5
abundance: NA
j_gene: TRBJ1-6
CDR3aa: CASSLYGSPLHF
CDR3nt: TGTGCCAGCAGCTTGTATGGTTCACCCCTCCACTTT

d_gene: TRBD1
v_gene: TRBV7-3
abundance: NA
j_gene: TRBJ2-1
CDR3aa: CASSPYGQGGQFF
CDR3nt: TGTGCCAGCAGCCCCTACGGACAGGGCGGGCAGTTCTTC

d_gene: NA
v_gene: TRBV6-6
abundance: NA
j_gene: TRBJ2-5
CDR3aa: CASRNSETQYF
CDR3nt: TGTGCCAGCAGAAACTCAGAGACCCAGTACTTC

d_gene: TRBD2
v_gene: TRBV10-2
abundance: NA
j_gene: TRBJ2-1
CDR3aa: CASSDPSGRGNEQFF
CDR3nt: TGCGCCAGCAGTGACCCTAGCGGGAGAGGAAATGAGCAGTTCTTC

d_gene: NA
v_gene: TRBV18
abundance: once
j_gene: TRBJ1-4
CDR3aa: CASSPPNQGAREKLFF
CDR3nt: TGTGCCAGCTCACCACCGAATCAAGGGGCCAGGGAAAAACTGTTTTTT

d_gene: NA
v_gene: TRBV18
abundance: NA
j_gene: TRBJ1-1
CDR3aa: CASSATGGLQAEAFF
CDR3nt: TGTGCCAGCTCAGCCACGGGGGGGTTACAGGCTGAAGCTTTCTTT

d_gene: NA
v_gene: TRBV10-3
abundance: NA
j_gene: TRBJ1-2
CDR3aa: CAISESRTNYGYTF
CDR3nt: TGTGCCATCAGTGAGTCGAGGACTAACTATGGCTACACCTTC

d_gene: TRBD1
v_gene: TRBV5-1
abundance: once
j_gene: TRBJ1-1
CDR3aa: CASSVGQPNTEAFF
CDR3nt: TGCGCCAGCAGCGTGGGACAGCCGAACACTGAAGCTTTCTTT

d_gene: NA
v_gene: TRBV5-1
abundance: NA
j_gene: TRBJ2-4
CDR3aa: CTSSLGLAKNIQYF
CDR3nt: TGCACCAGCAGCTTGGGGCTAGCGAAAAACATTCAGTACTTC

d_gene: NA
v_gene: TRBV5-6
abundance: once
j_gene: TRBJ1-2
CDR3aa: CASTQGNYGYTF
CDR3nt: TGTGCCAGCACCCAGGGTAACTATGGCTACACCTTC

d_gene: NA
v_gene: TRBV27
abundance: NA
j_gene: TRBJ2-2
CDR3aa: CASSLLGGGELFF
CDR3nt: TGTGCCAGCAGTTTATTGGGGGGCGGGGAGCTGTTTTTT

d_gene: TRBD1
v_gene: TRBV5-4
abundance: NA
j_gene: TRBJ1-5
CDR3aa: CASSSGPGQVNQPQHF
CDR3nt: TGTGCCAGCAGCTCCGGTCCAGGACAGGTCAATCAGCCCCAGCATTTT

d_gene: TRBD1
v_gene: TRBV29-1
abundance: NA
j_gene: TRBJ2-1
CDR3aa: CSVRTGTEQFF
CDR3nt: TGCAGCGTTCGGACAGGTACTGAGCAGTTCTTC

d_gene: NA
v_gene: TRBV27
abundance: few
j_gene: TRBJ2-3
CDR3aa: CASSPTGPTDTQYF
CDR3nt: TGTGCCAGCAGCCCGACGGGGCCCACAGATACGCAGTATTTT

d_gene: NA
v_gene: TRBV19
abundance: NA
j_gene: TRBJ1-6
CDR3aa: CASSYRRETYNSPLHF
CDR3nt: TGTGCCAGTAGTTACCGGCGGGAGACTTATAATTCACCCCTCCACTTT

d_gene: NA
v_gene: TRBV11-1
abundance: NA
j_gene: TRBJ2-7
CDR3aa: CASSVSGAASYEQYF
CDR3nt: TGTGCCAGCAGCGTCTCCGGGGCGGCTTCCTACGAGCAGTACTTC

d_gene: NA
v_gene: TRBV10-2
abundance: NA
j_gene: TRBJ2-1
CDR3aa: CASSESTYDNEQFF
CDR3nt: TGCGCCAGCAGTGAGTCGACTTATGACAATGAGCAGTTCTTC

d_gene: NA
v_gene: TRBV18
abundance: NA
j_gene: TRBJ1-1
CDR3aa: CASSPRSEGEAFF
CDR3nt: TGTGCCAGCTCACCACGTTCTGAGGGTGAAGCTTTCTTT

d_gene: NA
v_gene: TRBV6-4
abundance: NA
j_gene: TRBJ1-5
CDR3aa: CASIPYEKSNQPQHF
CDR3nt: TGTGCCAGCATTCCTTATGAGAAGAGCAATCAGCCCCAGCATTTT

d_gene: NA
v_gene: TRBV29-1
abundance: once
j_gene: TRBJ1-5
CDR3aa: CSVGDSNQPQHF
CDR3nt: TGCAGCGTTGGAGATAGCAATCAGCCCCAGCATTTT

d_gene: NA
v_gene: TRBV6-5
abundance: NA
j_gene: TRBJ1-3
CDR3aa: CASSYSKQAGNTIYF
CDR3nt: TGTGCCAGCAGTTACTCGAAACAGGCTGGAAACACCATATATTTT

d_gene: TRBD1
v_gene: TRBV28
abundance: NA
j_gene: TRBJ2-7
CDR3aa: CASSRPPGQGAEEQYF
CDR3nt: TGTGCCAGCAGTAGACCCCCGGGACAGGGGGCAGAAGAGCAGTACTTC

d_gene: TRBD2
v_gene: TRBV2
abundance: few
j_gene: TRBJ2-1
CDR3aa: CASSDLGLADNEQFF
CDR3nt: TGTGCCAGCAGTGATCTTGGACTAGCGGACAATGAGCAGTTCTTC

d_gene: NA
v_gene: TRBV12-5
abundance: NA
j_gene: TRBJ2-5
CDR3aa: CASGLEGGLGETQYF
CDR3nt: TGTGCTAGTGGCCTGGAGGGGGGGCTGGGAGAGACCCAGTACTTC

d_gene: NA
v_gene: TRBV6-5
abundance: NA
j_gene: TRBJ2-7
CDR3aa: CASRPARGSYEQYF
CDR3nt: TGTGCCAGCAGACCGGCAAGGGGGAGCTACGAGCAGTACTTC

d_gene: NA
v_gene: TRBV7-6
abundance: NA
j_gene: TRBJ1-2
CDR3aa: CASSLVGRGEDGYTF
CDR3nt: TGTGCCAGCAGCTTAGTAGGGCGCGGGGAGGATGGCTACACCTTC

d_gene: NA
v_gene: TRBV5-8
abundance: NA
j_gene: TRBJ2-3
CDR3aa: CASSLGASGITDTQYF
CDR3nt: TGTGCCAGCAGCTTGGGGGCTTCTGGAATAACAGATACGCAGTATTTT

d_gene: NA
v_gene: TRBV12-2
abundance: few
j_gene: TRBJ2-1
CDR3aa: CASRPRGTSSYNEQFF
CDR3nt: TGTGCAAGTCGCCCCCGGGGCACAAGCTCCTACAATGAGCAGTTCTTC

d_gene: NA
v_gene: TRBV19
abundance: NA
j_gene: TRBJ2-3
CDR3aa: CASSILVWDTQYF
CDR3nt: TGTGCCAGTAGTATACTGGTCTGGGATACGCAGTATTTT

d_gene: NA
v_gene: TRBV6-1
abundance: large
j_gene: TRBJ1-1
CDR3aa: CASSGYGNTEAFF
CDR3nt: TGTGCCAGCAGTGGGTACGGGAACACTGAAGCTTTCTTT

d_gene: TRBD2
v_gene: TRBV19
abundance: once
j_gene: TRBJ2-5
CDR3aa: CASSIAGVNGETQYF
CDR3nt: TGTGCCAGTAGTATTGCGGGAGTTAATGGGGAGACCCAGTACTTC

d_gene: NA
v_gene: TRBV27
abundance: NA
j_gene: TRBJ2-7
CDR3aa: CASSLIRSSYEQYF
CDR3nt: TGTGCCAGCAGTTTGATCAGGTCCTCCTACGAGCAGTACTTC

d_gene: TRBD2
v_gene: TRBV10-3
abundance: NA
j_gene: TRBJ2-1
CDR3aa: CAIRGLAEEQFF
CDR3nt: TGTGCCATCAGGGGACTAGCGGAGGAGCAGTTCTTC

d_gene: TRBD1
v_gene: TRBV2
abundance: NA
j_gene: TRBJ1-6
CDR3aa: CASSVDRVTNSPLHF
CDR3nt: TGTGCCAGCAGTGTAGACAGGGTTACCAATTCACCCCTCCACTTT

d_gene: NA
v_gene: TRBV28
abundance: NA
j_gene: TRBJ1-2
CDR3aa: CASSRGLGYGYTF
CDR3nt: TGTGCCAGCAGCAGGGGCCTGGGGTATGGCTACACCTTC

d_gene: NA
v_gene: TRBV16
abundance: NA
j_gene: TRBJ2-3
CDR3aa: CASSQRQGQLLSPSTDTQYF
CDR3nt: TGTGCCAGCAGCCAAAGACAAGGGCAACTACTCTCCCCGAGCACAGATACGCAGTATTTT

d_gene: TRBD2
v_gene: TRBV27
abundance: NA
j_gene: TRBJ2-5
CDR3aa: CASRGLAGGEETQYF
CDR3nt: TGTGCCAGCAGAGGACTAGCGGGAGGAGAAGAGACCCAGTACTTC

d_gene: TRBD2
v_gene: TRBV5-1
abundance: NA
j_gene: TRBJ2-7
CDR3aa: CASSLASAGGDYEQYF
CDR3nt: TGCGCCAGCAGCTTGGCCTCAGCGGGAGGGGACTACGAGCAGTACTTC

d_gene: TRBD2
v_gene: TRBV13
abundance: NA
j_gene: TRBJ2-3
CDR3aa: CASGLAGGPGTDTQYF
CDR3nt: TGTGCCAGCGGTCTAGCGGGGGGGCCAGGCACAGATACGCAGTATTTT

d_gene: NA
v_gene: TRBV5-1
abundance: NA
j_gene: TRBJ1-6
CDR3aa: CASSSGTGGSPLHF
CDR3nt: TGCGCCAGCAGCTCCGGGACCGGTGGTTCACCCCTCCACTTT

d_gene: NA
v_gene: TRBV18
abundance: NA
j_gene: TRBJ2-3
CDR3aa: CASSPRSGKLSDTQYF
CDR3nt: TGTGCCAGCTCACCCCGTTCCGGGAAATTATCAGATACGCAGTATTTT

d_gene: NA
v_gene: TRBV6-4
abundance: NA
j_gene: TRBJ1-2
CDR3aa: CASSDGGFPAGYTF
CDR3nt: TGTGCCAGCAGTGACGGTGGTTTCCCGGCGGGCTACACCTTC

d_gene: NA
v_gene: TRBV9
abundance: NA
j_gene: TRBJ2-5
CDR3aa: CASSVGGAGQETQYF
CDR3nt: TGTGCCAGCAGCGTAGGGGGGGCTGGCCAAGAGACCCAGTACTTC

d_gene: NA
v_gene: TRBV20-1
abundance: NA
j_gene: TRBJ2-7
CDR3aa: CSAGEPYEQYF
CDR3nt: TGCAGTGCCGGGGAGCCCTACGAGCAGTACTTC

d_gene: NA
v_gene: TRBV5-1
abundance: NA
j_gene: TRBJ1-1
CDR3aa: CASSLQRNTEAFF
CDR3nt: TGCGCCAGCAGCCTCCAGAGGAACACTGAAGCTTTCTTT

d_gene: NA
v_gene: TRBV2
abundance: NA
j_gene: TRBJ2-3
CDR3aa: CASSGLRADTQYF
CDR3nt: TGTGCCAGCAGTGGCCTCAGGGCAGATACGCAGTATTTT

d_gene: TRBD1
v_gene: TRBV7-9
abundance: NA
j_gene: TRBJ2-7
CDR3aa: CASSSPPGQGYEQYF
CDR3nt: TGTGCCAGCAGCTCCCCCCCGGGACAGGGGTACGAGCAGTACTTC

d_gene: NA
v_gene: TRBV28
abundance: few
j_gene: TRBJ1-2
CDR3aa: CASSLWGSPANYGYTF
CDR3nt: TGTGCCAGCAGTTTATGGGGGAGCCCTGCTAACTATGGCTACACCTTC

d_gene: NA
v_gene: TRBV5-5
abundance: NA
j_gene: TRBJ1-4
CDR3aa: CASSLVTYEKLFF
CDR3nt: TGTGCCAGCAGCTTGGTTACTTATGAAAAACTGTTTTTT

d_gene: TRBD1
v_gene: TRBV10-2
abundance: NA
j_gene: TRBJ1-6
CDR3aa: CASSEQGGSPLHF
CDR3nt: TGCGCCAGCAGTGAACAGGGGGGTTCACCCCTCCACTTT

d_gene: TRBD1
v_gene: TRBV28
abundance: NA
j_gene: TRBJ1-5
CDR3aa: CASAGQGRNQPQHF
CDR3nt: TGTGCCAGCGCTGGACAGGGGCGAAATCAGCCCCAGCATTTT

d_gene: NA
v_gene: TRBV5-4
abundance: NA
j_gene: TRBJ1-2
CDR3aa: CASSLVRADYGYTF
CDR3nt: TGTGCCAGCAGCTTGGTTAGGGCCGACTATGGCTACACCTTC